Each of the 14 T cell receptor beta chains below was sequenced from the same sample in a study of cytomegalovirus exposure and HLA in healthy donors. With 60 Vbeta and 13 Jbeta primers, the PCR was carried out. Only in-frame clones appear in the TCRdb table, and some are missing; sequencing was by immunoSEQ multiplex PCR. This sample's table has about 130,000 clones. Sequences were obtained from PBMCs. The receptors were gathered from a middle-aged man in good health and CMV-seronegative.

V is TRBV5-1 and J is TRBJ2-1; D is perhaps TRBD1 (6 bases). This CDR3 is built from 13 residues. The V gene lost 5 bases and the J gene lost 5 bases, with 11 bases spanning the gap. CDR1 and CDR2 from the germline V gene are SGHRS and YFSETQ. The CDR3 reads CASRRQVNNEQFF. In nucleotides, the CDR3 is TGCGCCAGCAGAAGACAGGTAAACAATGAGCAGTTCTTC.

V is TRBV28 and J is TRBJ2-7, with 9 bases matching TRBD1. The CDR3 is made up of 15 amino acids. The J segment lost 0 bases and the V segment lost 6 bases, leaving 6 bases of the junction unmatched. Germline CDR1 is MDHEN and CDR2 is SYDVKM. The CDR3 DNA sequence: TGTGCCAGCAGACAAACGGACAGGGGCTCCTACGAGCAGTACTTC. This gives the protein CASRQTDRGSYEQYF.

The rearrangement joins TRBV19 to TRBJ1-2, with 8 positions matching TRBD1. Germline V CDR1 and CDR2: LNHDA, SQIVND (reference sequence). V gave up 7 bases and J gave up 7 bases; unmatched junction bases: 2. CDR3 length: 11 amino acids. The CDR3 protein is CASTTGGGYTF. Here the CDR3 DNA reads TGTGCCAGTACCACAGGGGGTGGCTACACCTTC. The whole variable domain, remainder taken from reference TRBV19 and TRBJ1-2, is DGGITQSPKYLFRKEGQNVTLSCEQNLNHDAMYWYRQDPGQGLRLIYYSQIVNDFQKGDIAEGYSVSREKKESFPLTVTSAQKNPTAFYLCASTTGGGYTFGSGTRLTVV.

The V call is TRBV9, the J call TRBJ2-7; TRBD2 matches at 9 bases. CDR1 and CDR2 (germline): SGDLS, YYNGEE. J lost 1 base, V lost 4 bases, and 9 bases had no gene match. The CDR3 is made up of 16 amino acids. CDR3 in DNA: TGTGCCAGCAGCCTAGGAGCGGGAGGCACTTCCTACGAGCAGTACTTC. This codes for CASSLGAGGTSYEQYF.

The V and J genes are TRBV6-1 and TRBJ2-5, with 7 bases fitting TRBD2. TRBJ2-7 explains the end of the DNA better; the J call may be wrong. The germline gives CDR1 MNHNS, CDR2 SASEGT. The CDR3 has 14 amino acids. CDR3 sequence (DNA): TGTGCCAGCACCCGGGCTAGCGGCTCCTACGAGCAGTACTTC. Protein sequence: CASTRASGSYEQYF.

The rearrangement links TRBV6-5 to TRBJ1-1; TRBD1 might be the D (6 bases). The V gene lost 4 bases and the J gene lost 1 base, with 10 bases spanning the gap. The CDR3 spans 14 residues. Germline CDR1 reads MNHEY; CDR2 reads SVGAGI. The CDR3 sequence: CASSSSRGNTEAFF. CDR3 in DNA: TGTGCCAGCAGTTCGTCCAGGGGGAACACTGAAGCTTTCTTT.

The V call is TRBV6-5, the J call TRBJ2-7, with 8 nucleotides matching TRBD2. The V gene's germline CDR1 is MNHEY and CDR2 SVGAGI. With 6 bases clipped from V and 4 bases from J, the junction kept 11 bases outside the gene matches. The CDR3 has 15 amino acids. The CDR3: CASRSSGTPPYEQYF. The CDR3 nucleotides read TGTGCCAGCAGGAGTAGCGGGACACCGCCTTACGAGCAGTACTTC.

The genes are TRBV7-9 and TRBJ2-7; 11 nucleotides align to TRBD2. The CDR3 consists of 15 residues. After removal of 4 bases from V and 2 bases from J, the junction contained 4 bases not matched to a gene. CDR1 and CDR2 (germline): SEHNR, FQNEAQ (reference sequence). CDR3 amino acids: CASSWGLADAYEQYF. CDR3 sequence (DNA): TGTGCCAGCAGCTGGGGACTAGCGGACGCCTACGAGCAGTACTTC.

About this clone itself: The same CDR3 also results from other DNA sequences found in this sample. This rearrangement joins TRBV5-1 to TRBJ2-1, with 7 nucleotides matching TRBD2. This CDR3 is 15 amino acids long. Germline CDR1 is SGHRS and CDR2 is YFSETQ. J was trimmed by 0 bases and V by 4 bases; bases with no gene match: 4. In DNA, the CDR3 is TGCGCCAGCAGCCTCTCGGGGGGCTCCTACAATGAGCAGTTCTTC. This codes for CASSLSGGSYNEQFF.

The V call is TRBV7-8, the J call TRBJ2-3; 9 bases are shared with TRBD2. The V segment lost 6 bases and the J segment 4 bases; nucleotides outside the gene matches: 14. Germline CDR1 is SGHVS and CDR2 is FQNEAQ. This CDR3 comprises 17 residues. CDR3 coding DNA: TGTGCCAGCAGACCTACCCGTAGCGGGAGAGGTTCAGATACGCAGTATTTT. Protein: CASRPTRSGRGSDTQYF.

Of note for this clone: The same CDR3 also results from other DNA sequences found in this sample. The rearrangement uses TRBV4-3 and TRBJ1-1; D may be TRBD1 (6 bases). Germline-derived CDR1 and CDR2 are LGHNA and YSLEER. The CDR3 has 15 residues. V was shortened by 1 base and J by 5 bases, with 14 bases between the two germline ends. This CDR3 reads CASSQGLRGATEAFF. Written as DNA, the CDR3 is TGCGCCAGCAGCCAAGGTCTCAGGGGTGCAACTGAAGCTTTCTTT.

This chain joins TRBV27 and TRBJ2-7; 9 bases are shared with TRBD1. This CDR3 comprises 14 residues. In germline, CDR1 is MNHEY, CDR2 SMNVEV (reference sequence). V shed 5 bases, J shed 3 bases, and the junction held 5 bases outside the gene matches. DNA of the CDR3: TGTGCCAGCAGTCCCGGGACAGGGATCTACGAGCAGTACTTC. As protein: CASSPGTGIYEQYF.

The rearrangement joins TRBV28 to TRBJ1-1; D unclear. Between the trimmed V and J ends, which lost 9 bases and 0 bases, there was a span of 11 bases. The germline gives CDR1 MDHEN, CDR2 SYDVKM. The CDR3 runs to 13 residues. As DNA, the CDR3 is TGTGCCAGTACATCGGGAGTGAACACTGAAGCTTTCTTT. As protein: CASTSGVNTEAFF.

The CDR3: CASSEYQGRDTEAFF. CDR3 DNA: TGTGCCAGCAGTGAATATCAGGGGCGAGACACTGAAGCTTTCTTT. V gene TRBV2 combines with J gene TRBJ1-1; D perhaps matches TRBD1 (6 bases). Trimming left V 2 bases short and J 3 bases short, with 13 bases between. This CDR3 has 15 residues. Germline V gene sequence: CDR1 SNHLY, CDR2 FYNNEI.